This TCR beta chain was sequenced during a study of CD8 T cells in Susac syndrome. TCR beta sequencing was performed on blood CD8+ and CD4+ T cells. As controls, healthy donors matched for age and sex were used. Through negative isolation, CD4+ and CD8+ T cells were obtained, while TEMRA cells were enriched using FACS. Reverse transcription of about 0.45 to 1 ug RNA was performed with random hexamers. A multiplex approach, immunoSEQ multiplex PCR, amplified TCR beta CDR3 across 54 Vbeta and 13 Jbeta. TCRdb analysed the immunoSEQ multiplex PCR reads with MiXCR anew, one entry per CDR3 protein. The profile covers approximately 150,000 distinct CDR3 sequences, with 94% appearing a single time and more than 0.065% taken by the ten largest. The V and J ends lost 3 bases and 0 bases respectively, with 10 bases between them. The CDR3 is made up of 15 amino acids. In germline, CDR1 is SGHRS, CDR2 YFSETQ.

The clonotype was recovered from a human donor in good health. The rearrangement uses TRBV5-1 and TRBJ2-1; D is possibly TRBD1 or TRBD2 (5 bases each). The specimen sequenced was CD4+ T cells from PBMCs. The CDR3 spells CASSSPGPSYNEQFF. The CDR3 DNA sequence: TGCGCCAGCAGCTCTCCGGGACCCTCCTACAATGAGCAGTTCTTC.